This T cell receptor (beta chain) was retrieved from a study of resident and recirculating memory T cells in vitiligo. The CDR3 is made up of 15 amino acids. CDR1 MGHRA and CDR2 YSYEKL come from the germline V gene. V lost 4 bases, J lost 3 bases, and 4 bases stayed unmatched. The repertoire was sequenced with immunoSEQ multiplex PCR; TCRdb's copy has only in-frame clones and lacks some. The table records 70,000 to 85,000 clones, 90% to 95% of them present only once. The J gene is TRBJ2-7, the V gene TRBV4-1; 12 bases are shared with TRBD2. Sequences were obtained from blood. The receptor was isolated from a male donor with vitiligo. The CDR3 here is CASSPGLAGNYEQYF. In DNA form, the CDR3 reads TGCGCCAGCAGCCCCGGACTAGCGGGAAACTACGAGCAGTACTTC.